The present TCR beta chain was sequenced within a study of monozygotic twins with inflammatory bowel disease. Findings and caveats of the study: Subtypes among T cells remained indistinguishable.

cDNA for TCRalpha and TCRbeta was amplified by nested PCRs of roughly 17 then nine to ten cycles. TCRdb reprocessed the 5' RACE reads and reports one entry per CDR3 protein, with no DNA. The sample's table shows approximately 330,000 distinct CDR3 sequences. To note about this clonotype: Its antigen is still unknown.

The source material was blood. The receptor's source is a human donor with ulcerative colitis or Crohn's disease, or a healthy co-twin of an affected twin (not recorded which).

Here the CDR3 reads CASSFTGVPYNEQFF. This rearrangement joins TRBV5-1 to TRBJ2-1; TCRdb outputs TRBD1, but without DNA this stays unchecked. Germline V lookup: CDR1 SGHRS, CDR2 YFSETQ. CDR3 length: 15 amino acids.